This T cell receptor beta chain was found in a study of Graves' ophthalmopathy and Graves' hyperthyroidism. Germline V gene lookup returns CDR1 MNHEY and CDR2 SVGAGI. The CDR3 is 16 amino acids. The V and J ends lost 2 bases and 0 bases respectively, with 11 bases between them. From RNA, the CDR3 regions of TCR beta chains were amplified and sequenced. HTBI primers were employed in first-round RT-PCR, then a second-round multiplex PCR followed. Using its own MiXCR run on the multiplex PCR reads, TCRdb lists one record per CDR3 protein. The sample lists hundreds of thousands of distinct CDR3 sequences, about 41% seen once, with about 3.3% in the top ten. Exclusion covered patients with other autoimmune diseases or uncontrolled infections (as well as pregnancy or lactation).

The J gene is TRBJ1-5, the V gene TRBV6-5, with D possibly TRBD1 on 5 matching bases. This TCR was recovered from an adult man with Graves' ophthalmopathy. The sequencing sample was made of peripheral blood. CDR3 region: CASSYDRHVSNQPQHF. The CDR3 DNA follows: TGTGCCAGCAGTTACGACAGACACGTTAGCAATCAGCCCCAGCATTTT.